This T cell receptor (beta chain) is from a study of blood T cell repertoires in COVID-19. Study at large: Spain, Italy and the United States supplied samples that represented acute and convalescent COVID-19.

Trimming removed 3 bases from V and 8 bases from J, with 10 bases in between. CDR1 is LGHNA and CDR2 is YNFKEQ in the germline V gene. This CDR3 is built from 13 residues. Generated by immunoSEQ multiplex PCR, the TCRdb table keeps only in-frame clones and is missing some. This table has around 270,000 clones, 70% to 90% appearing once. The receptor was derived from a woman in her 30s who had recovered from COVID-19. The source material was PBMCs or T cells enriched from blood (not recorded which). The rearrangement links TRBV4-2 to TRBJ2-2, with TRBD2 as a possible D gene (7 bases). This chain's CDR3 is CASSQAGAGELFF. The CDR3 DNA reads TGTGCCAGCAGCCAGGCGGGGGCTGGGGAGCTGTTTTTT.